Detailed here is one T cell receptor (beta chain). Its matching antigen is unknown. This record comes from a study of cytomegalovirus exposure and HLA in healthy donors. General study results and limits: Researchers catalogued around 150 TCR beta chains as cytomegalovirus-associated. Accurate prediction of most subjects' HLA-A and HLA-B alleles from TCR beta sequences was reported. The productive fraction for most TCR beta V segments was about 90% or about 30% in an earlier analysis.

Germline assignment: CDR1 SGHTA and CDR2 FQGNSA. The CDR3 is made up of 13 amino acids. Trimming removed 5 bases from V and 6 bases from J; junction bases left unmatched: 4. When sampled, the donors appeared nominally healthy, though they likely had unrecorded immune exposures. The PCR contained 60 Vbeta and 13 Jbeta primers. Using immunoSEQ multiplex PCR, the repertoire was profiled, and TCRdb retains in-frame clones only, with some absent. The sample contains 100,000 or so clones, 75% to 90% of which appear only once. V gene TRBV7-2 combines with J gene TRBJ1-1, with 9 nucleotides matching TRBD1. This TCR was sampled from a man in his forties or fifties in good health and CMV-seronegative. Sequenced: PBMCs. The CDR3 reads CASSQQGAAEAFF. CDR3 sequence (DNA): TGTGCCAGCAGCCAACAGGGGGCGGCTGAAGCTTTCTTT. The variable domain in full, completed from reference TRBV7-2 and TRBJ1-1, reads GAGVSQSPSNKVTEKGKDVELRCDPISGHTALYWYRQSLGQGLEFLIYFQGNSAPDKSGLPSDRFSAERTGGSVSTLTIQRTQQEDSAVYLCASSQQGAAEAFFGQGTRLTVV.